This TCR beta chain was sequenced in a study of T cell clonotyping in hematopoietic cell transplantation. Broader study findings: After transplant, recipient diversity fell while pathologically expanded clonotypes grew through day 180.

The time point: recipient sample about 28 days before transplant, after cytoreduction. Concerning this clone: Its specificity is unknown.

CDR1 LNHNV and CDR2 YYDKDF come from the germline V gene (reference sequence). The length of the CDR3 is 16 residues. J lost 5 bases, V lost 2 bases, and 8 bases had no gene match. The assay was immunoSEQ multiplex PCR, and TCRdb's table has in-frame clones only and misses some. The sample shows 20,000 to 25,000 clones, roughly 90% of them seen only once. The V call is TRBV15, the J call TRBJ1-5; 8 bases match TRBD1. This clonotype was obtained from a man aged 18 to 29 with biphenotypic leukemia. Some clones in this sample may be carry-over from other donors' samples. The sample here was peripheral blood mononuclear cells, taken before stem cell transplant. CDR3 protein: CATSRPDREGYQPQHF. In DNA, the CDR3 is TGTGCCACCAGCAGACCGGACAGGGAGGGGTATCAGCCCCAGCATTTT.